These T cell receptor beta chains were read from a single sample in a study of shared clonotypes between healthy human individuals. Here immunoSEQ multiplex PCR was the method, and the copy in TCRdb shows in-frame clones only, minus some. The sample lists about 680,000 clones, around 78% occurring once. Sequencing was carried out using memory CD4+ T cells sorted from blood. The receptor set was obtained from a woman aged 25 to 39 in good health. Each CDR3 is given with its conserved first and last residue. D genes are given only for firm matches. Some rows have no size entry. The others give once, few or many, or a class for an expanded clone.

v_call,clone_size,j_call,d_call,cdr3_aa,cdr3_nt
TRBV5-1,few,TRBJ2-3,.,CASNHLTHTDTQYF,TGCGCCAGCAACCACTTGACCCACACAGATACGCAGTATTTT
TRBV30,.,TRBJ1-3,.,CAWDPGQGSGNTIYF,TGTGCCTGGGATCCAGGCCAAGGATCTGGAAACACCATATATTTT
TRBV4-2,.,TRBJ2-6,.,CASSQDLISGANVLTF,TGTGCCAGCAGCCAAGATCTAATATCTGGGGCCAACGTCCTGACTTTC
TRBV27,.,TRBJ2-1,TRBD2,CASSLWATSGRSNEQFF,TGTGCCAGCAGTTTATGGGCGACTAGCGGGAGAAGCAATGAGCAGTTCTTC
TRBV7-8,.,TRBJ1-2,.,CASSSRIGTPSAGGYTF,TGTGCCAGCAGCTCTCGAATCGGGACACCCTCAGCGGGAGGCTACACCTTC
TRBV6-1,.,TRBJ2-3,TRBD2,CASTGLAGWDTQYF,TGTGCCAGCACGGGACTAGCGGGGTGGGATACGCAGTATTTT
TRBV19,.,TRBJ2-7,.,CASSSRLVGEQYF,TGTGCCAGTAGTTCCCGACTAGTCGGCGAGCAGTACTTC
TRBV2,.,TRBJ1-5,.,CASSAEADNQPQHF,TGTGCCAGCAGTGCAGAGGCAGACAATCAGCCCCAGCATTTT
TRBV5-1,many,TRBJ1-5,TRBD1,CASSLGDRDGQPQHF,TGCGCCAGCAGCTTGGGGGACAGGGACGGACAGCCCCAGCATTTT
TRBV2,.,TRBJ1-5,TRBD1,CASTGGFQPQHF,TGTGCCAGCACAGGGGGGTTTCAGCCCCAGCATTTT
TRBV6-1,.,TRBJ2-7,TRBD2,CASSEGGSGRGYEQYF,TGTGCCAGCAGTGAAGGAGGTAGCGGGAGAGGATACGAGCAGTACTTC
TRBV6-1,.,TRBJ2-1,TRBD2,CASSHTSGRHNEQFF,TGTGCCAGCAGTCACACTAGCGGGAGACACAATGAGCAGTTCTTC
TRBV7-6,.,TRBJ2-7,.,CASSSNTAREQYF,TGTGCCAGCAGCTCGAACACCGCGAGGGAGCAGTACTTC
TRBV30,.,TRBJ2-7,TRBD1,CAWSSDRGFEQYF,TGTGCCTGGAGTTCGGACAGGGGGTTTGAGCAGTACTTC
TRBV9,.,TRBJ2-1,.,CASSVATGQENLNEQFF,TGTGCCAGCAGCGTAGCTACGGGGCAGGAGAATCTCAATGAGCAGTTCTTC
TRBV19,.,TRBJ1-5,.,CASSPVEVPQHF,TGTGCCAGTAGTCCGGTCGAGGTACCCCAGCATTTT
TRBV10-3,.,TRBJ1-2,.,CAISEPRGLFYGYTF,TGTGCCATCAGTGAGCCCAGGGGACTCTTCTATGGCTACACCTTC
TRBV5-1,.,TRBJ2-2,.,CASSLRAAVAGELFF,TGCGCCAGCAGCTTAAGGGCGGCGGTAGCCGGGGAGCTGTTTTTT
TRBV5-1,.,TRBJ2-5,.,CASSLDSVQETQYF,TGCGCCAGCAGCTTAGATTCCGTCCAAGAGACCCAGTACTTC
TRBV30,.,TRBJ2-4,.,CAWKVENIQYF,TGTGCCTGGAAGGTGGAAAACATTCAGTACTTC
TRBV7-9,.,TRBJ2-7,.,CASSLSVSYGYEQYF,TGTGCCAGCAGCTTATCAGTCTCCTACGGCTACGAGCAGTACTTC
TRBV5-1,many,TRBJ2-1,TRBD2,CASSTELAASYNEQFF,TGCGCCAGCAGCACCGAACTAGCGGCCTCCTACAATGAGCAGTTCTTC
TRBV28,once,TRBJ1-2,TRBD1,CASRRQGFTYGYTF,TGTGCCAGCAGAAGACAGGGGTTTACCTATGGCTACACCTTC
TRBV7-1,few,TRBJ2-1,.,CASSLGGLFNEQFF,TGTGCCAGCAGCTTAGGAGGACTCTTTAATGAGCAGTTCTTC
TRBV7-9,.,TRBJ2-1,TRBD2,CASRPGVGSGRYNEQFF,TGTGCCAGCAGGCCGGGAGTAGGTAGCGGGCGGTACAATGAGCAGTTCTTC
TRBV9,.,TRBJ2-2,.,CASSLQGTGELFF,TGTGCCAGCAGCCTTCAGGGGACCGGGGAGCTGTTTTTT
TRBV6-1,.,TRBJ2-3,TRBD2,CASSGSGSIISDTQYF,TGTGCCAGCAGTGGAAGCGGGAGTATCATCTCAGATACGCAGTATTTT
TRBV20-1,few,TRBJ2-3,.,CSAKGPSTQYF,TGCAGTGCTAAAGGACCTAGTACGCAGTATTTT
TRBV9,.,TRBJ1-3,.,CASSVAWRAAGNTIYF,TGTGCCAGCAGCGTAGCTTGGAGGGCAGCTGGAAACACCATATATTTT
TRBV6-1,.,TRBJ1-5,.,CASSPTEDQPQHF,TGTGCCAGCAGTCCCACCGAAGACCAGCCCCAGCATTTT
TRBV27,.,TRBJ2-7,TRBD2,CASSLYGLAGEVNYEQYF,TGTGCCAGCAGTTTATATGGACTAGCGGGAGAGGTAAACTACGAGCAGTACTTC
TRBV5-6,.,TRBJ2-4,.,CASSLGGTKNIQYF,TGTGCCAGCAGCTTGGGGGGAACCAAAAACATTCAGTACTTC
TRBV19,.,TRBJ2-7,.,CASSIRVAGRGSYEQYF,TGTGCCAGTAGTATACGCGTTGCGGGGCGAGGATCCTACGAGCAGTACTTC
TRBV10-2,.,TRBJ1-1,.,CASSYLGGGTEAFF,TGCGCCAGCAGTTATTTAGGTGGAGGGACTGAAGCTTTCTTT
TRBV6-5,once,TRBJ2-2,.,CASRREIGELFF,TGTGCCAGCAGGAGGGAAATCGGGGAGCTGTTTTTT
TRBV2,once,TRBJ2-7,.,CASSGDLAYEQYF,TGTGCCAGCAGTGGTGACTTGGCTTACGAGCAGTACTTC
TRBV29-1,once,TRBJ2-7,TRBD2,CSVRTSGSYEQYF,TGCAGCGTCCGGACTAGCGGGAGTTACGAGCAGTACTTC
TRBV2,.,TRBJ2-7,TRBD1,CASSGAGTGGNTYEQYF,TGTGCCAGCAGTGGGGCGGGGACAGGGGGAAATACCTACGAGCAGTACTTC
TRBV7-8,.,TRBJ2-7,TRBD2,CASRIGEGPSYEQYF,TGTGCCAGCCGCATAGGGGAGGGCCCGTCCTACGAGCAGTACTTC
TRBV5-6,few,TRBJ1-5,.,CASSLFQSNQPQHF,TGTGCCAGCAGCTTGTTTCAGAGCAATCAGCCCCAGCATTTT
TRBV4-1,.,TRBJ1-2,TRBD1,CASSREAGGAGYGYTF,TGCGCCAGCAGCCGCGAAGCAGGGGGCGCAGGGTATGGCTACACCTTC
TRBV7-8,.,TRBJ2-1,.,CASSSGQYNEQFF,TGTGCCAGCAGCTCAGGACAGTACAATGAGCAGTTCTTC
TRBV30,.,TRBJ1-1,.,CAWNRDGLTEAFF,TGTGCCTGGAACCGGGACGGACTCACTGAAGCTTTCTTT
TRBV27,.,TRBJ1-2,TRBD1,CASSLSDRGYGYTF,TGTGCCAGCAGTTTATCGGACAGGGGCTATGGCTACACCTTC
TRBV10-1,.,TRBJ2-2,.,CASSKNTGELFF,TGCGCCAGCAGTAAGAACACCGGGGAGCTGTTTTTT
TRBV6-1,.,TRBJ1-1,.,CASSERDREAFF,TGTGCCAGCAGTGAACGGGACCGTGAAGCTTTCTTT
TRBV7-9,.,TRBJ2-3,TRBD1,CASSPMTGYADTQYF,TGTGCCAGCAGCCCCATGACAGGGTATGCAGATACGCAGTATTTT
TRBV4-1,.,TRBJ2-3,TRBD1,CASSWTGTDTQYF,TGCGCCAGCAGTTGGACAGGAACAGATACGCAGTATTTT
TRBV28,.,TRBJ2-7,.,CATGVSTSYEQYF,TGTGCCACCGGTGTTAGTACCTCCTACGAGCAGTACTTC
TRBV10-1,few,TRBJ2-1,TRBD1,CASSAGTGYNEQFF,TGCGCCAGCAGCGCGGGGACAGGGTACAATGAGCAGTTCTTC
TRBV5-4,.,TRBJ2-7,.,CASSLGGRIYEQYF,TGTGCCAGCAGCTTGGGCGGACGGATCTACGAGCAGTACTTC
TRBV6-1,.,TRBJ1-5,.,CASNHRTYSNQPQHF,TGTGCCAGCAATCACAGAACCTATAGCAATCAGCCCCAGCATTTT
TRBV5-1,once,TRBJ1-1,.,CASSRRDTEAFF,TGCGCCAGCAGCCGAAGAGATACTGAAGCTTTCTTT
TRBV5-1,.,TRBJ2-5,TRBD1,CASSMGQGEETQYF,TGCGCCAGCAGCATGGGACAGGGAGAAGAGACCCAGTACTTC
TRBV18,many,TRBJ2-2,.,CASSRVDGELFF,TGTGCCAGCTCACGGGTAGACGGGGAGCTGTTTTTT